Included here is one TCR beta chain sequence, with context. Its antigen is still unknown. Base qualities are missing; no much larger clone stands one base away. This beta chain is an unintended read in a library built for alpha chains; its size means little. This sample was taken from a study of spatial heterogeneity in lung cancer (dated by TCRdb to between 2018 and 2021). Some background on the complete study: Beta-chain transcripts were consistently detected in greater numbers than alpha-chain transcripts, which likely reflected higher beta-chain transcript abundance. In the raw uncorrected reads, each unique combination of TCR and UMI appeared on average more than ten times. Both alpha and beta chains were TCR-sequenced in fewer than 250 tumor regions, under 85 matched nontumor lung samples and more than 50 PBMC samples obtained at surgery. Nonsynonymous mutation counts, determined by whole-exome sequencing of tumor tissue, were related to features of the TCR repertoire. In non-small cell lung cancer, the study made a quantitative comparison of TCR alpha and beta repertoires among multiple tumor regions, matched nontumor lung and blood. Points the paper makes about the study in general: Confirming at a functional level the hypothesis that regional TCRs recognize regional mutations was considered to require additional single-cell paired TCR alpha and beta sequencing. Ubiquitous expanded tumor TCRs were detected in blood more often at tumor resection than at routine follow-up.

CDR1 and CDR2, per the germline V gene (reference sequence), are SGHNT and YYREEE. The trim is 2 bases for V and 7 bases for J, with a gap of 19 bases between the germline ends. Counted from cysteine to phenylalanine, this CDR3 has 16 amino acids. Of the read, only the CDR3 DNA is kept; its 48 bases are in frame from base 1. In the paper's terms, the time point label means: sample taken at primary tumor resection. For TCR sequencing, whole RNA was extracted from tumor and nontumor lung tissue, or from cryopreserved PBMC samples, and no cell sorting was done. Donors were some 67 patients with early-stage, untreated non-small cell lung cancer from the lung TRACERx cohort. Only patients with enough RNA available from two or more tumor regions were chosen for TCR sequencing. Library generation was performed with 5' RACE. Sequencer: NextSeq 500. The TCR library protocol attached a unique molecular identifier to each TCR cDNA molecule to allow correction of PCR and sequencing errors. Per the original workflow: TCR identification, UMI-based error correction and CDR3 extraction were performed with Decombinator tools. Expanded TCRs were defined as those above a frequency of 2 per 1,000, corresponding to the top 1% of the tumor frequency distribution. Each repertoire was subsampled 100 times to 5,000 TCRs, after which Renyi diversity was computed with the R vegan package. CDR3 similarity networks were built from amino acid triplet string-kernel similarity, with CDR3s being connected when pairwise similarity was above 0.82. TCRdb handled the public reads itself, with Q25 trimming in fastp and clone calling in MiXCR, and kept productive beta chains. Merged by CDR3 protein, the rows form single entries marked with the most common genes and DNA. These V and J calls rely on TCRdb rather than the paper's analysis. The table for this sample lists around 4,000 distinct CDR3 sequences; about a third of them were counted only once. Jointly, the top ten make up 36% of the sample.

The receptor's source is a male donor with early-stage non-small cell lung cancer. The sequence joins TRBV5-4 to TRBJ2-1; TRBD2 is a weak D gene call, 5 bases matching. The material sequenced was PBMCs, taken at surgery. Read as DNA, the sequence is TGTGCCAGCAGCTTATCCGGACTCCTCCCCGTTAATGAGCAGTTCTTC. It is translated as CASSLSGLLPVNEQFF.